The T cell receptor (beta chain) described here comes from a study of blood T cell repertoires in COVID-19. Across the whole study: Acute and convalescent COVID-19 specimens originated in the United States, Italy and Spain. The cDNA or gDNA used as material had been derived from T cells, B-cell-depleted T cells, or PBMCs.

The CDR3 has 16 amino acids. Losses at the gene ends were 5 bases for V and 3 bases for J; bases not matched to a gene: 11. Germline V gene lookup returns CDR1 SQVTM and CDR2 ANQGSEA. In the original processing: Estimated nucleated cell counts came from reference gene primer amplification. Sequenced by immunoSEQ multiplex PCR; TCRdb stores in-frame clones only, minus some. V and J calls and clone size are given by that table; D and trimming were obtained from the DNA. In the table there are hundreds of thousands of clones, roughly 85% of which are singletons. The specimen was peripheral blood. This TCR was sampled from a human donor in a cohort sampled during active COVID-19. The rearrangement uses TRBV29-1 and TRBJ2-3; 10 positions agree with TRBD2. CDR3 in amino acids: CSVLAGALWVTDTQYF. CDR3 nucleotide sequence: TGCAGCGTTCTAGCGGGGGCCCTTTGGGTAACAGATACGCAGTATTTT.